These 28 T cell receptor beta chains share one sample of origin, sequenced in a study of tissue T cells after allogeneic stem cell transplantation. Time point of the sample: mouse harvest day 7 after allogeneic transplant. Each mouse received 10^7 T-cell-depleted marrow cells plus 10^6 splenic CD5+ T cells by tail vein. Clones were sequenced by immunoSEQ multiplex PCR, and TCRdb holds only the in-frame ones, with some missing. The sample consists of more than 10,000 clones, around two fifths of them appearing once. Sequencing used skin. The receptors were gathered from a female BALB/c mouse given C57BL/6 T cells with graft-versus-host disease after an allogeneic hematopoietic cell transplant.

There are a few counts of this clone. Genes and germline come from the mouse. The CDR3 extends 1 residue past the end of the read, so its final part is completed from the germline J gene. The rearrangement joins TRBV3 to TRBJ2-3; unclear D gene. Germline V CDR1 and CDR2: SNHLY, FYNGKV (reference sequence). V was trimmed by 6 bases and J by 4 bases, leaving 8 bases between them. The CDR3 loop spans 12 amino acids. CDR3 sequence reads: CASSSSTETLYF. CDR3 DNA, as far as it was read: TGTGCCAGCAGTTCCAGCACAGAAACGCTGTAT.

Comment on this clone: Gene names refer to mouse genes. The observed sequence ends 1 residue before the CDR3 terminus, with the missing tail filled in from the germline J gene. The chain combines TRBV16 with TRBJ2-7; TRBD2 aligns across 7 bases. CDR1 and CDR2 (germline): SGHSA, FRNQAP. After removal of 6 bases from V and 4 bases from J, the junction contained 0 bases not matched to a gene. There are 11 residues in the CDR3. This CDR3 is CASRLGYEQYF. The part of the CDR3 DNA that was read is TGTGCAAGCAGACTGGGGTATGAACAGTAC. Full variable domain (rest looked up from reference TRBV16 and TRBJ2-7): NAGVIQTPRHKVTGKGQEATLWCEPISGHSAVFWYRQTIVQGLEFLTYFRNQAPIDDSGMPKERFSAQMPNQSHSTLKIQSTQPQDSAVYLCASRLGYEQYFGPGTRLTVL.

This clone was counted a few times. The genes and germline here are from mouse. The DNA ends 1 residue before the CDR3 does, and the rest of the CDR3 is filled in from the germline J gene. In the same sample, other DNA sequences code for this CDR3. The V call is TRBV1, the J call TRBJ2-7, with 10 nucleotides matching TRBD1. This CDR3 contains 14 residues. Trimming took 3 bases from V and 2 from J; bases not matched to a gene: 1. Germline values: CDR1 NSQYPW, CDR2 LRSPGD (reference sequence). The CDR3 bases that were read are TGCACCTGCAGTGCGGGGACAGGGGCCTATGAACAGTAC. Amino acid sequence: CTCSAGTGAYEQY. The CDR3, in full, reads CTCSAGTGAYEQYF.

There are a few counts of this clone. The genes are named according to mouse. The read comes to an end 1 residue before the CDR3 does, leaving the germline J gene to fill in the end. Other DNA sequences in the sample encode the same CDR3. The genes are TRBV15 and TRBJ2-2; no clear D gene. CDR3 length: 13 residues. The germline V gene has CDR1 SGHND and CDR2 FRSKSL. Trimming took 1 base from V and 1 from J, leaving 1 base between them. CDR3 DNA (partial): TGTGCCAGCAGTTTAGAAAACACCGGGCAGCTCTAC. Translation: CASSLENTGQLY. The full CDR3 is CASSLENTGQLYF.

As concerns this clone: Gene names are the mouse ones. The CDR3 end lies 1 residue beyond the end of the read and is filled in from the germline J gene. The chain employs TRBV20 and TRBJ1-3; a weak D match, TRBD1 (6 bases). V was cut by 6 bases and J by 0 bases, with 15 bases left in between. The CDR3 is 15 residues long. Germline V CDR1 and CDR2: GFQATS, STVNSAI. CDR3 DNA, as far as it was read: TGTGGTGCCAGAGGGGGGGGCATTTCTGGAAATACGCTCTAT. Amino acids: CGARGGGISGNTLY. The whole CDR3 reads CGARGGGISGNTLYF. Variable domain in full (rest from reference TRBV20 and TRBJ1-3): GALVYQYPRRTICKSGTSMRMECQAVGFQATSVAWYRQSPQKTFELIALSTVNSAIKYEQNFTQEKFPISHPNLSFSSMTVLNAYLEDRGLYLCGARGGGISGNTLYFGEGSRLIVV.

Note on this clone: Here the gene names and germline are mouse. The CDR3 goes on 1 residue after the read ends, and that part is filled in from the germline J gene. V gene TRBV26 combines with J gene TRBJ1-5; D remains unclear. Germline CDR1 reads KGHPV; CDR2 reads FQNQEV (reference sequence). This CDR3 is built from 11 residues. The V end was cut by 6 bases, the J end by 5 bases, with 5 bases between. This CDR3 reads CASSLHQAPLF. The sequenced CDR3 bases are TGTGCCAGCAGCCTACACCAGGCTCCGCTT.

In regard to this clone: Gene names and germline match the mouse. The read comes to an end 1 residue before the CDR3 does, leaving the germline J gene to fill in the end. The chain recombines TRBV2 with TRBJ2-1, with TRBD2 identical over 9 bases. The CDR3 runs to 17 residues. V lost 1 base and J lost 3; bases outside the gene matches: 7. Germline V gene data show CDR1 as LGHNA and CDR2 as YSYQKL. CDR3 in amino acids: CASSQVPTGGAYAEQFF. The DNA read from the CDR3 is TGTGCCAGCAGCCAAGTTCCGACTGGGGGAGCCTATGCTGAGCAGTTC.

This clone counts as medium-sized. Gene names follow the mouse nomenclature. The read ends 1 residue early relative to the CDR3; the germline J gene fills the gap. This chain connects TRBV23 to TRBJ2-7; the tabulated D call, TRBD1, remains unverified against the DNA. This CDR3 has 13 amino acids. Germline-derived CDR1 and CDR2 are KGHTA and FQNQQP. The DNA read from the CDR3 is TGCTCCAGCCCCCGGGACAGGGGCTATGAACAGTAC. It translates to CSSPRDRGYEQY. The full-length CDR3 reads as CSSPRDRGYEQYF.

Concerning this clone: Gene labels here are mouse ones. CDR3 DNA (partial): TGTGCAAGCAGCTTAGCGGGACAGGGAGATACGCTCTAT. Residues: CASSLAGQGDTLY. The entire CDR3 is CASSLAGQGDTLYF. The J gene is TRBJ1-3, the V gene TRBV16; TRBD1 agrees at 9 bases. The read finishes 1 residue shy of the CDR3 end, and the germline J gene is used to complete it. Germline V gene sequence: CDR1 SGHSA, CDR2 FRNQAP. V lost 1 base and J lost 8; bases outside the gene matches: 3. This CDR3 is 14 amino acids long.

A word on this clone: Here the gene names and germline are mouse. With the read ending 1 residue before the CDR3 end, the germline J gene is used to fill in that end. The chain employs TRBV15 and TRBJ1-1; tentative D call: TRBD1 (6 bases). The CDR3 sequence is 15 residues long. Germline lookup yields CDR1 SGHND and CDR2 FRSKSL. V was pared by 2 bases and J by 4 bases, with 14 bases between. The CDR3 bases that were read are TGTGCCAGCAGTTTATGGGGGCGCGGGGGCACAGAAGTCTTC. Translated, it gives CASSLWGRGGTEVF. The entire CDR3 protein is CASSLWGRGGTEVFF.

This clone has more than one count but fewer than ten. Gene names follow the mouse nomenclature. Sequencing ends 1 residue short of the CDR3 end; the germline J gene provides the rest. The rearrangement joins TRBV16 to TRBJ2-4, with TRBD2 matching over 8 bases. V lost 5 bases and J lost 0; bases outside the gene matches: 4. The V gene's germline CDR1 is SGHSA and CDR2 FRNQAP. The CDR3 totals 15 residues. The CDR3 region is CASSPGGASQNTLYF. CDR3 DNA (partial): TGTGCAAGCAGCCCCGGGGGGGCTAGTCAAAACACCTTGTAC. The full variable domain, in which reference TRBV16 and TRBJ2-4 provide the parts outside the CDR3, is NAGVIQTPRHKVTGKGQEATLWCEPISGHSAVFWYRQTIVQGLEFLTYFRNQAPIDDSGMPKERFSAQMPNQSHSTLKIQSTQPQDSAVYLCASSPGGASQNTLYFGAGTRLSVL.

A remark on this clone: The germline and genes are mouse ones. CDR3 region: CASSQDLQNTEVFF. The DNA read from the CDR3 is TGTGCCAGCAGCCAAGATCTCCAAAACACAGAAGTCTTC. This chain links TRBV2 with TRBJ1-1, with unresolved D. The read terminates 1 residue ahead of where the CDR3 ends, so the germline J gene completes it. V dropped 0 bases and J dropped 1 base, with 6 bases sitting between them. Per the germline V gene, CDR1 is LGHNA and CDR2 is YSYQKL. The CDR3 consists of 14 residues.

Notes on this clone: All gene names here are mouse names. The CDR3 end falls 1 residue outside the read, so it is completed with the germline J gene. This chain connects TRBV5 to TRBJ2-7; 11 nucleotides align to TRBD2. The CDR3 is 16 residues long. Germline values: CDR1 LGHNA, CDR2 YNLKQL (reference sequence). V gave up 4 bases and J gave up 0 bases; unmatched junction bases: 5. The sequenced CDR3 bases are TGTGCCAGCAGCCTTCGGGACTGGGGGAGCTCCTATGAACAGTAC. It is translated as CASSLRDWGSSYEQY. In full, the CDR3 is CASSLRDWGSSYEQYF.

This clone was observed a handful of times. Gene labels here are mouse ones. The CDR3 extends 1 residue past the end of the read, so its final part is completed from the germline J gene. The chain recombines TRBV31 with TRBJ2-2, with 9 bases aligning to TRBD2. The V gene end was trimmed by 0 bases and the J gene end by 2 bases; junction bases not matched to a gene: 4. This CDR3 comprises 16 residues. Per the germline V gene, CDR1 is GKSSPN and CDR2 is SITVG. The part of the CDR3 DNA that was read is TGTGCCTGGAGTCTAAGAACTGGGGGGAACACCGGGCAGCTCTAC. It yields the protein CAWSLRTGGNTGQLY. The complete CDR3 reads CAWSLRTGGNTGQLYF.

This clone ranks as medium-sized. Gene names follow the mouse nomenclature. Read coverage stops 1 residue before the CDR3 terminus; the germline J gene supplies the remainder. This rearrangement joins TRBV12-1 to TRBJ2-1; 11 positions match TRBD2. The V segment lost 2 bases and the J segment 6 bases; nucleotides outside the gene matches: 5. CDR1 and CDR2 from the germline V gene are SGHSN and HYEKVE. This CDR3 has 15 residues. The CDR3 here is CASSPTGGAGAEQFF. The CDR3 bases that were read are TGTGCCAGCTCTCCCACTGGGGGGGCGGGTGCTGAGCAGTTC.

About this clone: Mouse gene names apply. The sequenced fragment ends 1 residue before the CDR3 boundary, so the rest is inferred from the germline J gene. Other nucleotide sequences in the sample specify the same CDR3. V gene TRBV26 combines with J gene TRBJ1-1; possibly TRBD1 for D (5 bases). The germline V gene has CDR1 KGHPV and CDR2 FQNQEV (reference sequence). The germline V and J ends were trimmed by 3 bases and 1 base, with 6 bases remaining between them. The CDR3 sequence is 13 residues long. The sequenced CDR3 bases are TGTGCCAGCAGTCTCGGACAAAACACAGAAGTCTTC. Its protein product is CASSLGQNTEVF. The whole CDR3 sequence is CASSLGQNTEVFF.

Note on this clone: Mouse gene names and germline throughout. The read falls 1 residue short of the CDR3 end, and the missing part is taken from the germline J gene. This sequence joins TRBV26 and TRBJ2-7; possibly TRBD1 or TRBD2 for D (5 bases each). The V and J ends lost 3 bases and 1 base respectively, with 10 bases between them. Per the germline V gene, CDR1 is KGHPV and CDR2 is FQNQEV (reference sequence). The CDR3 is 14 residues long. CDR3 bases read: TGTGCCAGCAGTCTTAAGGGACGGTCCTATGAACAGTAC. This codes for CASSLKGRSYEQY. The complete CDR3 protein is CASSLKGRSYEQYF.

Concerning this clone: The germline and genes are mouse ones. From the germline J gene comes the end of the CDR3, since the read stops 1 residue before it. The J gene is TRBJ2-7, the V gene TRBV23; the table gives TRBD2 as D, unverified against the DNA. CDR1 and CDR2 (germline): KGHTA, FQNQQP. The CDR3 length is 15 residues. CDR3 bases read: TGCTCCAGCAGTCAATCGATAGTGGGGGGGTTTGAACAGTAC. Its protein is CSSSQSIVGGFEQY. The full CDR3 protein reads CSSSQSIVGGFEQYF.

This clone is labeled as medium-sized. Gene names follow the mouse nomenclature. The read ends 1 residue early relative to the CDR3; the germline J gene fills the gap. This chain joins TRBV23 and TRBJ2-3. The CDR3 loop spans 13 amino acids. Germline CDR1 KGHTA, CDR2 FQNQQP. The CDR3 reads CSSSSPSAETLYF. The covered CDR3 bases are TGCTCCAGCAGCTCACCTAGTGCAGAAACGCTGTAT.

Regarding this clone: The gene names here belong to mouse. The read comes to an end 1 residue before the CDR3 does, leaving the germline J gene to fill in the end. The chain uses TRBV29 and TRBJ1-3; no clear D. Germline loops: CDR1 MSHET, CDR2 SYDVDS. The length of the CDR3 is 13 residues. V dropped 7 bases and J dropped 0 bases, with 7 bases sitting between them. The CDR3 loop reads CASKQDSGNTLYF. The sequenced part of the CDR3 DNA is TGTGCTAGCAAGCAAGATTCTGGAAATACGCTCTAT.

Worth noting for this clone: Genes here carry mouse names. The CDR3 end lies 1 residue beyond the end of the read and is filled in from the germline J gene. The V gene is TRBV16, the J gene TRBJ2-5; 9 bases match TRBD1. Germline CDR1 SGHSA, CDR2 FRNQAP. V trimming: 5 bases; J trimming: 8 bases; junction bases outside the gene matches: 2. The CDR3 has 12 amino acids. The CDR3 here is CASSPGQGTQYF. The part of the CDR3 DNA that was read is TGTGCAAGCAGCCCGGGACAGGGCACCCAGTAC.

Judged by abundance, this clone is medium-sized. Gene and germline names: mouse. The read terminates 1 residue before the CDR3 end, so the remaining end is supplied by the germline J gene. V and J are TRBV26 and TRBJ2-2, with TRBD2 matching over 10 bases. Germline V CDR1 and CDR2: KGHPV, FQNQEV (reference sequence). The CDR3 is made up of 14 amino acids. V shed 8 bases and J 0 bases; nucleotides not matched to a gene: 0. Incomplete CDR3 DNA: TGTGCCAGCGGACTGGGGGCAAACACCGGGCAGCTCTAC. Its protein is CASGLGANTGQLY. The complete CDR3 reads CASGLGANTGQLYF.

This clone was recorded a few times. Gene names are mouse gene names. The observed sequence ends 1 residue before the CDR3 terminus, with the missing tail filled in from the germline J gene. The chain has TRBV24 and TRBJ1-1; no clear D gene. CDR3 length: 11 residues. Trimming stripped 6 bases from V and 5 bases from J, with 7 bases between. Looked up from germline, CDR1 is KGHTA and CDR2 is FRNEEI. The CDR3 region is CASSTGTEVFF. Partial CDR3 DNA: TGTGCCAGCAGCACCGGGACAGAAGTCTTC.

The table lists this clone with a few counts. The listed genes are named as in mouse. Read coverage stops 1 residue before the CDR3 terminus; the germline J gene supplies the remainder. V is TRBV26 and J is TRBJ1-6, with 11 bases identical to TRBD1. TRBJ1-6 counts as an open reading frame of uncertain function. Germline trimming cut 0 bases from V and 10 bases from J; bases unmatched to any gene: 2. This CDR3 has 15 residues. From germline, CDR1 is KGHPV and CDR2 FQNQEV (reference sequence). The sequenced part of the CDR3 DNA is TGTGCCAGCAGTCTGTCTGGGACAGGGGGATCGCCCCTCTAC. Its translation: CASSLSGTGGSPLY. The full CDR3 is CASSLSGTGGSPLYF.

As for this clone: Mouse names are used for the genes. The DNA ends 1 residue before the CDR3 does, and the rest of the CDR3 is filled in from the germline J gene. The chain joins TRBV13-3 to TRBJ2-5; D remains unclear. CDR3 length: 13 residues. The germline V gene has CDR1 NNHDY and CDR2 SYVADS. V shed 4 bases and J shed 1 base, with 7 bases lying between them. The part of the CDR3 DNA that was read is TGTGCCAGCAGTTACACTGACCAAGACACCCAGTAC. It yields the protein CASSYTDQDTQY. The CDR3 reads in full as CASSYTDQDTQYF.

Notes on this clone: These gene names are mouse names. The read comes to an end 1 residue before the CDR3 does, leaving the germline J gene to fill in the end. The V and J genes are TRBV3 and TRBJ1-2; D perhaps matches TRBD1 (5 bases). V shed 4 bases and J shed 0 bases, with 9 bases lying between them. Germline CDR1 reads SNHLY; CDR2 reads FYNGKV (reference sequence). CDR3 length: 14 residues. The CDR3 here is CASSSQGANSDYTF. CDR3 DNA, as far as it was read: TGTGCCAGCAGCTCTCAGGGAGCAAACTCCGACTACACC.

Details on this clone: Mouse gene names and germline throughout. Read sequence stops 1 residue before the CDR3 end, and the germline J gene provides the missing end. V usage is TRBV13-3 and J usage is TRBJ1-4, with 7 bases lining up with TRBD1. V was clipped by 3 bases and J by 0 bases; unmatched bases: 2. The germline CDR1 and CDR2 sequences are NNHDY and SYVADS. This CDR3 region has 15 residues. The DNA read from the CDR3 is TGTGCCAGCAGTGGGGGACAGATTTCCAACGAAAGATTATTT. This translates into CASSGGQISNERLF. The full CDR3 reads CASSGGQISNERLFF.

This clone turned up a few times. Genes here carry mouse names. From the germline J gene comes the end of the CDR3, since the read stops 1 residue before it. The V and J genes are TRBV26 and TRBJ1-4; a weak D match, TRBD1 (6 bases). V lost 6 bases, J lost 3 bases, and 11 bases lay in between. This CDR3 is built from 14 residues. Germline V gene lookup returns CDR1 KGHPV and CDR2 FQNQEV (reference sequence). The CDR3 loop is CASSTGTPNERLFF. CDR3 DNA (partial): TGTGCCAGCAGCACCGGGACACCCAACGAAAGATTATTT.